Below, 28 T cell receptor beta chains from the same sample are listed, as sequenced in a study of blood T cell repertoires in COVID-19. Profiling relied on immunoSEQ multiplex PCR, and the TCRdb table lists in-frame clones only, not all of them. The sample has under 50,000 clones, less than 85% seen once. Source material: peripheral blood. These TCRs come from a woman in her 70s with acute or convalescent COVID-19.

The genes are TRBV19 and TRBJ2-1, with TRBD2 as a possible D gene (5 bases). CDR1 and CDR2 from the germline V gene are LNHDA and SQIVND (reference sequence). V shed 5 bases and J shed 9 bases, with 11 bases lying between them. The CDR3 runs 12 residues. In nucleotides, the CDR3 is TGTGCCAGTAGTGTGGCCGCGGGTGAGCAGTTCTTC. Translation gives CASSVAAGEQFF.

The chain joins TRBV10-2 to TRBJ2-3; D ambiguous. CDR1 and CDR2 (germline): WSHSY, SAAADI. V lost 6 bases, J lost 2 bases, and 3 bases lay in between. The CDR3 loop spans 11 amino acids. Written as DNA, the CDR3 is TGCGCCAGCAGCATCACAGATACGCAGTATTTT. It is translated as CASSITDTQYF.

This chain joins TRBV7-2 and TRBJ2-2; D ambiguous. The germline V and J ends were trimmed by 5 bases and 2 bases, with 3 bases remaining between them. Germline V gene data show CDR1 as SGHTA and CDR2 as FQGNSA. This CDR3 has 12 residues. CDR3 loop: CASSPNTGELFF. The DNA for the CDR3 is TGTGCCAGCAGCCCAAACACCGGGGAGCTGTTTTTT.

The CDR3 is CASSNRGDGNQPQHF. The CDR3 bases are TGTGCCAGCAGCAACAGGGGGGACGGCAATCAGCCCCAGCATTTT. The chain employs TRBV5-4 and TRBJ1-5, with TRBD1 identical over 8 bases. CDR3 length: 15 residues. The J segment lost 2 bases and the V segment lost 4 bases, leaving 5 bases of the junction unmatched. The germline gives CDR1 SGHNT, CDR2 YYREEE (reference sequence).

This clone showed up just once. The chain employs TRBV7-9 and TRBJ1-2; the D is unclear. CDR3 length: 13 residues. The V end lost 1 base, the J end lost 4 bases, and 7 bases lay between the germline ends. The V gene's germline CDR1 is SEHNR and CDR2 FQNEAQ (reference sequence). The chain's CDR3 is CASSLGSSYGYTF. The DNA of the CDR3 is TGTGCCAGCAGCTTAGGTTCGAGCTATGGCTACACCTTC.

The gene calls are TRBV5-4 and TRBJ1-5; the match to TRBD1 covers 8 bases. The germline V gene has CDR1 SGHNT and CDR2 YYREEE (reference sequence). Unmatched junction bases numbered 5, after V lost 0 bases and J lost 6 bases. This CDR3 has 15 residues. This CDR3 reads CASSLGQGAGQPQHF. The CDR3, as DNA: TGTGCCAGCAGCTTGGGGCAGGGGGCAGGTCAGCCCCAGCATTTT.

The chain employs TRBV6-5 and TRBJ2-4; D remains ambiguous. This CDR3 has 12 amino acids. V shed 7 bases and J shed 6 bases, with 10 bases lying between them. CDR1 MNHEY and CDR2 SVGAGI come from the germline V gene. CDR3 DNA: TGTGCCAGCAAACCCCCAGGAAACATTCAGTACTTC. Translated: CASKPPGNIQYF.

This chain connects TRBV30 to TRBJ1-3; D is undetermined. Trimming cost V 5 bases and J 4 bases, with 9 bases left between them. The CDR3 runs to 12 residues. Per the germline V gene, CDR1 is GTSNPN and CDR2 is SVGIG (reference sequence). The CDR3 DNA follows: TGTGCCTGGGAAACTTCAGGAAACACCATATATTTT. It yields the protein CAWETSGNTIYF.

The J gene is TRBJ2-7, the V gene TRBV7-9, with a possible D match to TRBD1 (5 bases). Germline values: CDR1 SEHNR, CDR2 FQNEAQ (reference sequence). The CDR3 loop spans 15 amino acids. The V gene lost 6 bases and the J gene lost 2 bases, with 17 bases spanning the gap. The CDR3 reads CASSIVRAETYEQYF. DNA for the CDR3: TGTGCCAGCAGTATTGTCAGGGCGGAGACCTACGAGCAGTACTTC.

The chain is built from TRBV28 and TRBJ1-5, with 8 positions matching TRBD1. The length of the CDR3 is 15 residues. With V trimmed by 5 bases and J by 6 bases, 9 bases remained unmatched. The germline gives CDR1 MDHEN, CDR2 SYDVKM. CDR3 amino acids: CASSPTGVGGQPQHF. For the CDR3, the DNA is TGTGCCAGCAGTCCGACAGGGGTAGGTGGTCAGCCCCAGCATTTT.

The rearrangement uses TRBV20-1 and TRBJ2-3; TRBD2 agrees at 9 bases. In germline, CDR1 is DFQATT, CDR2 SNEGSKA (reference sequence). The V and J ends lost 3 bases and 6 bases, in that order; junction bases with no gene match: 13. This CDR3 spans 16 amino acids. CDR3 residues: CSASQVVAGATDTQYF. As DNA, the CDR3 is TGCAGTGCTAGTCAGGTGGTAGCGGGAGCGACGGATACGCAGTATTTT.

The chain carries TRBV30 and TRBJ1-2, with TRBD1 identical over 7 bases. Germline V gene data show CDR1 as GTSNPN and CDR2 as SVGIG (reference sequence). This CDR3 is 14 amino acids long. J was trimmed by 6 bases and V by 4 bases; bases with no gene match: 11. In DNA form, the CDR3 reads TGTGCCTGGACCCGAACAGGGGTTGGGAATGGCTACACCTTC. Its translation: CAWTRTGVGNGYTF.

This clone has more than one count but fewer than ten. The chain links TRBV29-1 to TRBJ2-7; a possible D gene is TRBD1 (5 bases). Germline CDR1 SQVTM, CDR2 ANQGSEA. Trimming cost V 6 bases and J 0 bases, with 9 bases left between them. CDR3 length: 12 amino acids. The CDR3 here is CSVWGDSYEQYF. In DNA, the CDR3 is TGCAGCGTGTGGGGCGACTCCTACGAGCAGTACTTC.

The rearrangement links TRBV10-2 to TRBJ2-1; a weak D match, TRBD2 (6 bases). Trimming took off 6 bases at V and 8 bases at J, with 17 bases between the two ends. This CDR3 region has 14 residues. Germline V gene sequence: CDR1 WSHSY, CDR2 SAAADI. CDR3 DNA: TGCGCCAGCAGGGAGACTAGGCCTGTCGATGAGCAGTTCTTC. It translates to CASRETRPVDEQFF.

This chain joins TRBV6-5 and TRBJ1-1, with D perhaps TRBD1 (6 bases). The germline V and J ends were trimmed by 7 bases and 3 bases, with 15 bases remaining between them. The CDR3 consists of 14 residues. Per germline, CDR1 MNHEY and CDR2 SVGAGI. Written as DNA, the CDR3 is TGTGCCAGCAACAACCAGGGGCCGGACACTGAAGCTTTCTTT. Protein product: CASNNQGPDTEAFF.

The chain recombines TRBV29-1 with TRBJ2-7; D gene ambiguous. Germline-derived CDR1 and CDR2 are SQVTM and ANQGSEA. V was pared by 6 bases and J by 1 base, with 7 bases between. The CDR3 length is 11 residues. As DNA, the CDR3 is TGCAGCGTAGCCGGGTCCTACGAGCAGTACTTC. Protein: CSVAGSYEQYF.

V usage is TRBV24-1 and J usage is TRBJ2-1; 11 bases are a match to TRBD1. CDR3 length: 12 residues. V trimming: 10 bases; J trimming: 6 bases; junction bases outside the gene matches: 1. Per germline, CDR1 KGHDR and CDR2 SFDVKD. The CDR3, as DNA: TGTGCCACGGGACAGGGGGTCAATGAGCAGTTCTTC. Its translation: CATGQGVNEQFF.

The chain couples TRBV6-1 to TRBJ1-6; 7 nucleotides agree with TRBD1. V trimming: 1 base; J trimming: 8 bases; junction bases outside the gene matches: 5. Germline-derived CDR1 and CDR2 are MNHNS and SASEGT. This CDR3 has 15 amino acids. The CDR3 DNA is TGTGCCAGCAGTGAAGAGGGGACAGCGTATTCACCCCTCCACTTT. Amino acids: CASSEEGTAYSPLHF.

The genes are TRBV2 and TRBJ2-5; the D gene is possibly TRBD1 (6 bases). Per germline, CDR1 SNHLY and CDR2 FYNNEI. The CDR3 contains 12 residues. Between the trimmed V and J ends, which lost 10 bases and 1 base, there was a span of 10 bases. CDR3: CATGQSQETQYF. The DNA of the CDR3 is TGTGCCACCGGACAGTCCCAAGAGACCCAGTACTTC.

The chain couples TRBV15 to TRBJ2-1; TRBD2 might be the D (6 bases). The CDR3 runs to 18 residues. V was trimmed by 2 bases and J by 0 bases, leaving 17 bases between them. Germline CDR1 LNHNV, CDR2 YYDKDF (reference sequence). The CDR3 is CATSRPNLASSSYNEQFF. The CDR3 DNA reads as TGTGCCACCAGCAGACCTAATCTAGCGTCAAGCTCCTACAATGAGCAGTTCTTC.

This clone was counted a single time. This sequence joins TRBV29-1 and TRBJ1-2, with 9 nucleotides matching TRBD1. The CDR3 is 13 residues long. Per the germline V gene, CDR1 is SQVTM and CDR2 is ANQGSEA. Trimming took 4 bases from V and 5 from J; bases not matched to a gene: 5. This chain's CDR3 is CSVAPTGGYGYTF. CDR3 DNA sequence: TGCAGCGTTGCGCCGACAGGGGGATATGGCTACACCTTC.

The chain has TRBV28 and TRBJ1-2; D call uncertain. V was shortened by 6 bases and J by 3 bases, with 14 bases between the two germline ends. The CDR3 runs 14 residues. Germline V gene lookup returns CDR1 MDHEN and CDR2 SYDVKM. The CDR3 sequence is CASRPHDKDYGYTF. In nucleotides, the CDR3 is TGTGCCAGCAGACCCCACGACAAGGACTATGGCTACACCTTC.

The table lists this clone with a few counts. The CDR3 DNA is TGTGCCAGCAGCGTAGAACTAGATACGCAGTATTTT. Translation: CASSVELDTQYF. The genes are TRBV9 and TRBJ2-3; D ambiguous. This CDR3 has 12 residues. Per germline, CDR1 SGDLS and CDR2 YYNGEE. Trimming took off 0 bases at V and 5 bases at J, with 4 bases between the two ends.

The chain uses TRBV27 and TRBJ2-1; 10 bases match TRBD2. V was clipped by 4 bases and J by 9 bases; unmatched bases: 21. There are 19 residues in the CDR3. Germline V gene lookup returns CDR1 MNHEY and CDR2 SMNVEV (reference sequence). The chain's CDR3 is CASSSIVWGLAGVSSEQFF. The CDR3 region has the DNA TGTGCCAGCAGTTCCATCGTCTGGGGGCTAGCGGGAGTTAGCAGTGAGCAGTTCTTC.

This sequence joins TRBV28 and TRBJ1-5; 7 bases align to TRBD1. The trim removed 8 bases at V and 0 bases at J, leaving 13 bases unmatched. This CDR3 contains 17 residues. Per the germline V gene, CDR1 is MDHEN and CDR2 is SYDVKM. The CDR3 loop reads CASGGQVPGNSNQPQHF. CDR3 nucleotides: TGTGCCAGCGGAGGACAGGTTCCAGGTAATAGCAATCAGCCCCAGCATTTT.

The CDR3 region has the DNA TGTGCCACCAGTGATTTGGGGACAGGGGGCCGGTATACGCAGTATTTT. Translating gives CATSDLGTGGRYTQYF. The chain links TRBV24-1 to TRBJ2-3; 12 nucleotides line up with TRBD1. CDR3 size: 16 residues. Trimming removed 0 bases from V and 7 bases from J; junction bases left unmatched: 4. From germline, CDR1 is KGHDR and CDR2 SFDVKD.

The V call is TRBV6-5, the J call TRBJ1-2; D is unresolved. The CDR3 has 14 amino acids. The germline V gene encodes CDR1 MNHEY and CDR2 SVGAGI. Deletions cut 7 bases from V and 2 bases from J, with 14 bases between. Here the CDR3 DNA reads TGTGCCAGCACCCTCAGCGGAGGGAACTATGGCTACACCTTC. Its translation is CASTLSGGNYGYTF.

The chain couples TRBV28 to TRBJ1-5; 7 bases fit TRBD1. The CDR3 covers 16 residues. J lost 0 bases, V lost 5 bases, and 7 bases had no gene match. Germline V lookup: CDR1 MDHEN, CDR2 SYDVKM. CDR3 in DNA: TGTGCCAGCAGTCAAGAGACAGGGAATAGCAATCAGCCCCAGCATTTT. Its translation: CASSQETGNSNQPQHF.